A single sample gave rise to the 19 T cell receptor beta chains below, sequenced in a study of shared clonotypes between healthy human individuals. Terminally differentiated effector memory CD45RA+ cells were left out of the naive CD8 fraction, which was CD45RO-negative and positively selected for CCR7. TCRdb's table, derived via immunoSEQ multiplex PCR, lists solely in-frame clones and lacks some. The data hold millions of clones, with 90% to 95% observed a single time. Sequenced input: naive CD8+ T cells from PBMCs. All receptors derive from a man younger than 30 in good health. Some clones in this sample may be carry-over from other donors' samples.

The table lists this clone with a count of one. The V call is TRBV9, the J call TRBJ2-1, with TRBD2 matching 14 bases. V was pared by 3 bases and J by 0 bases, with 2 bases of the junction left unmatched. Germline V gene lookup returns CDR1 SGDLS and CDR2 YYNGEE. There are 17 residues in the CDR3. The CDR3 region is CASSDGTSGSSYNEQFF. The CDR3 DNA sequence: TGTGCCAGCAGCGACGGGACTAGCGGGAGCTCCTACAATGAGCAGTTCTTC.

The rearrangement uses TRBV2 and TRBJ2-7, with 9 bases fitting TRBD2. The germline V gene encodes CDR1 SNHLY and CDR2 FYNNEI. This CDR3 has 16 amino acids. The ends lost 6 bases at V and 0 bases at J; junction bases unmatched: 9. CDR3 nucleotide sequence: TGTGCCAGCAGGGGGCTAGCGGGGCCCCTCTCCTACGAGCAGTACTTC. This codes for CASRGLAGPLSYEQYF.

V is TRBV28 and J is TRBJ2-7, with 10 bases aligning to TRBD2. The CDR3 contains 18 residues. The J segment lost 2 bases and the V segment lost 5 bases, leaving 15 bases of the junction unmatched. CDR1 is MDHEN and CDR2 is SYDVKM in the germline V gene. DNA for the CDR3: TGTGCCAGCAGTCCGGGACTAGCGCTTGCAGTTTCAACCTACGAGCAGTACTTC. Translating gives CASSPGLALAVSTYEQYF.

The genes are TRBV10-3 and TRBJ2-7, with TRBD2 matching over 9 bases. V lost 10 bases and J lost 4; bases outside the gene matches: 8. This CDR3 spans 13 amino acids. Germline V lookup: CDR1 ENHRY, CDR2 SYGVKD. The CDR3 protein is CATAGGLEYEQYF. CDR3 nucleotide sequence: TGTGCCACCGCGGGGGGGCTGGAGTACGAGCAGTACTTC.

CDR3 residues: CASSFVPGETQYF. For the CDR3, the DNA is TGTGCCAGCAGTTTCGTCCCGGGAGAGACCCAGTACTTC. J is TRBJ2-5 and V is TRBV27; D unresolved. The CDR3 totals 13 residues. Germline V CDR1 and CDR2: MNHEY, SMNVEV (reference sequence). The V end was cut by 3 bases, the J end by 4 bases, with 9 bases between.

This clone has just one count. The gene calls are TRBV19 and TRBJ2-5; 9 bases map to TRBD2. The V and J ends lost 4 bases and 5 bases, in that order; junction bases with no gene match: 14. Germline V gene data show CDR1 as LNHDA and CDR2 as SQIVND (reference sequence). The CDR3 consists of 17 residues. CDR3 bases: TGTGCCAGTAGTACCCGATCCTGGGCGGGAGGGCAGGAGACCCAGTACTTC. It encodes CASSTRSWAGGQETQYF.

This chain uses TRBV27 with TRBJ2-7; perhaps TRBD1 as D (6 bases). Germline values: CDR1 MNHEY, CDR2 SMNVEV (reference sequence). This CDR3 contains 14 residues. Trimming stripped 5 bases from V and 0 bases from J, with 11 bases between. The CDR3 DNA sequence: TGTGCCAGCAGTGCGCACAGGGACTCCTACGAGCAGTACTTC. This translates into CASSAHRDSYEQYF.

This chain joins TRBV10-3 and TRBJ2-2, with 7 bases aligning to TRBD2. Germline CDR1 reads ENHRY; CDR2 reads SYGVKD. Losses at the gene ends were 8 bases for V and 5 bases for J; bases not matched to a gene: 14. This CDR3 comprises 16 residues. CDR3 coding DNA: TGTGCCATCTTAGCGGGCACCTCCACTGGGACCGGGGAGCTGTTTTTT. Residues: CAILAGTSTGTGELFF.

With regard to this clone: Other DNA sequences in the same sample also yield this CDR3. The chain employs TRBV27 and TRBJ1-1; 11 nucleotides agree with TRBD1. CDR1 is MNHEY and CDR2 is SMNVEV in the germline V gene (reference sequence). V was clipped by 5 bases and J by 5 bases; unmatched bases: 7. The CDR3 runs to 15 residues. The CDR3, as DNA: TGTGCCAGCAGTCTACGGACAGGGGGCGGTACTGAAGCTTTCTTT. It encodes CASSLRTGGGTEAFF.

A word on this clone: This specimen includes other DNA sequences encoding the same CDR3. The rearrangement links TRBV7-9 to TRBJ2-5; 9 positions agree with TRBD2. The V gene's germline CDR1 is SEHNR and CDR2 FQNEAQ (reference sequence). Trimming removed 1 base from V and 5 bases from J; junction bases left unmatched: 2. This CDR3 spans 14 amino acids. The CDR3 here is CASSLGGRVETQYF. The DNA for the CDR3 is TGTGCCAGCAGCTTAGGCGGGAGGGTGGAGACCCAGTACTTC.

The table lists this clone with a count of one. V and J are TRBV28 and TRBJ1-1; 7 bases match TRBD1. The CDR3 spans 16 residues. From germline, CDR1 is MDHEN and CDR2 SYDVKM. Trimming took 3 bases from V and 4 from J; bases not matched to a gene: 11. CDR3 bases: TGTGCCAGCAGTTTCCTCGATACAGGGGTGGGCACTGAAGCTTTCTTT. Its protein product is CASSFLDTGVGTEAFF.

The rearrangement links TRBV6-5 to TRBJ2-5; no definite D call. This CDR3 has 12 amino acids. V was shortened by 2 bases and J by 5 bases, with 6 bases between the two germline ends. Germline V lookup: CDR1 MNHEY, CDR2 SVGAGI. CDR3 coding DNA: TGTGCCAGCAGTTACCCCCGGGAGACCCAGTACTTC. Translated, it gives CASSYPRETQYF.

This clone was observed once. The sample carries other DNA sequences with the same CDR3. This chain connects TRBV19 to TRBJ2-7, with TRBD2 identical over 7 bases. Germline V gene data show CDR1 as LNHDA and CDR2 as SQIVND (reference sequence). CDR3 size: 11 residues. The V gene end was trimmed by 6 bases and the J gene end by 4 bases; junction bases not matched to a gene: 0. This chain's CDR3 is CASRGGYEQYF. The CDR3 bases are TGTGCCAGTAGGGGAGGGTACGAGCAGTACTTC.

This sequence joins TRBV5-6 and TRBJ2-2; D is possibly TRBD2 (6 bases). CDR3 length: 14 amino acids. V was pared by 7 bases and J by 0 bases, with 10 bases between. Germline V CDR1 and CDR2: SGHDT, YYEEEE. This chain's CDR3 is CASPASANTGELFF. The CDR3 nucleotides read TGTGCCAGCCCAGCTAGCGCGAACACCGGGGAGCTGTTTTTT.

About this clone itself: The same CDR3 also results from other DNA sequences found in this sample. CDR3 nucleotides: TGTGCCAGCAGCCTCACCAATGAGCAGTTCTTC. Amino acid sequence: CASSLTNEQFF. The chain is built from TRBV11-2 and TRBJ2-1; no firm D call. The germline CDR1 and CDR2 sequences are SGHAT and FQNNGV. The V end lost 5 bases, the J end lost 6 bases, and 5 bases lay between the germline ends. The CDR3 has 11 residues.

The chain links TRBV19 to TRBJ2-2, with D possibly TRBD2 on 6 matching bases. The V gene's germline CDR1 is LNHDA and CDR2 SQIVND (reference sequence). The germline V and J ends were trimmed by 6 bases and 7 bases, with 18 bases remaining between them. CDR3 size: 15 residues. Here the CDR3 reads CASSPEGRARGELFF. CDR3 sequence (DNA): TGTGCCAGTAGCCCGGAGGGCCGGGCTCGCGGGGAGCTGTTTTTT.

The CDR3 DNA sequence: TGTGCCAGCAGCAAACCTTTCCGGGACGGAGTGTACAATGAGCAGTTCTTC. Its protein is CASSKPFRDGVYNEQFF. The chain uses TRBV27 and TRBJ2-1; the D call may be TRBD1 or TRBD2 (5 bases each). This CDR3 has 17 amino acids. V lost 6 bases and J 4 bases, leaving 22 bases between the germline ends. CDR1 is MNHEY and CDR2 is SMNVEV in the germline V gene (reference sequence).

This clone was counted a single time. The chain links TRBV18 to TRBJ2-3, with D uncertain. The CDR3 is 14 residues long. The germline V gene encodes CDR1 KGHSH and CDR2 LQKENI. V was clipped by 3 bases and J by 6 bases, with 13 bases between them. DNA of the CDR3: TGTGCCAGCTCACCCCAACCAAAATCGGATACGCAGTATTTT. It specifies CASSPQPKSDTQYF.

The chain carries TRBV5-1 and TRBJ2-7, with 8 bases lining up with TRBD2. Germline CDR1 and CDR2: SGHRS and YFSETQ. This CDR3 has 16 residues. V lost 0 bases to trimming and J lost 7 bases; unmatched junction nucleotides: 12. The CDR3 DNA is TGCGCCAGCAGCTTGGAAGCCCAGCGGGAGCTTTGGGAGCAGTACTTC. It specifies CASSLEAQRELWEQYF.